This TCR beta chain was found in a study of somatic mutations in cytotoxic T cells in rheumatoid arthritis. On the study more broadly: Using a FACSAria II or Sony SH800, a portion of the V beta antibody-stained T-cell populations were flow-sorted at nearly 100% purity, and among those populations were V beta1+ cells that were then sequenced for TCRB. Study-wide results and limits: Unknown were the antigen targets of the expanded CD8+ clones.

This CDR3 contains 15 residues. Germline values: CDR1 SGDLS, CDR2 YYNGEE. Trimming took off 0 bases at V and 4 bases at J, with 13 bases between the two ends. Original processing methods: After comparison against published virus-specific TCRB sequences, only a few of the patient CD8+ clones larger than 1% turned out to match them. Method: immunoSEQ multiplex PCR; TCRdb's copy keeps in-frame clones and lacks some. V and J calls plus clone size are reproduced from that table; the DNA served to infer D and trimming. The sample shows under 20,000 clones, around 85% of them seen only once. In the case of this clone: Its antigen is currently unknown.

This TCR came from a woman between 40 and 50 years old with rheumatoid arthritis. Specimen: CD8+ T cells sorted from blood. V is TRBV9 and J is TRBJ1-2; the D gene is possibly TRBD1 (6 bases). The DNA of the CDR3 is TGTGCCAGCAGCGTAGGGTCAGGGGTACCCTATGGCTACACCTTC. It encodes CASSVGSGVPYGYTF. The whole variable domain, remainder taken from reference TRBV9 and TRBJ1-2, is DSGVTQTPKHLITATGQRVTLRCSPRSGDLSVYWYQQSLDQGLQFLIQYYNGEERAKGNILERFSAQQFPDLHSELNLSSLELGDSALYFCASSVGSGVPYGYTFGSGTRLTVV.